This T cell receptor beta chain was found in a study of tumor-infiltrating lymphocytes in primary liver carcinoma (dated by TCRdb to about 2017). Regarding the study in general: Of the five patients (three men and two women, aged 30 to 69 years), four had hepatocellular carcinoma and one had combined HCC and intrahepatic cholangiocarcinoma. The five patients had tumors of stage T1-T3 N0M0, with maximum diameters ranging from about 4 to 11 cm. TCRbeta repertoire sequencing, expression microarrays and whole-exome sequencing were combined in the study across five regions of each liver tumor, with adjacent normal tissue and blood also included. The 20 to 30 tumor region samples were profiled with Agilent mRNA microarrays so that TCRbeta repertoire diversity could be related to the local molecular phenotype. TCRbeta repertoire sequencing covered 35 specimens from 5 patients: around 25 tumor regions, 5 adjacent noncancerous liver tissues and 5 peripheral blood samples. Repertoires from technical replicates were highly reproducible, with mean shared-clone rates roughly 0.87 and correlation coefficients above 0.95. Roughly 3.65 to 7.13 million productive TCRbeta reads were obtained per sample, and no significant difference in read depth was found between tissue types.

The paper's findings and limits, for the study overall: Only about 7-24% of top clones were present in all five regions of a tumor, suggesting spatial heterogeneity of tumor-infiltrating T cells. Only a few patients were included in the study, and the authors note that the findings should be validated in a larger study. Consistent with antigen-driven expansion, pairs of tumor regions showed higher repertoire overlap (mean around 36%) than either tumor-adjacent pairs (approximately 17%) or tumor-blood pairs (around 14%). The top 250 clones accounted for a significantly greater share of the repertoire in tumors than in blood (p = 0.039). Because only the TCR beta chain was sequenced and unpaired alpha chains were not captured, true repertoire diversity is likely underestimated. Because the samples were bulk and unsorted, CD4+ and CD8+ T cell repertoires could not be compared.

This clonotype has a single count. The antigen it binds to is not known. At one end the junction does not follow the germline gene, possibly because of a read error. TCRbeta-specific cDNA was reverse-transcribed from about 0.45 ug total RNA using a constant-region primer and ProtoScript II reverse transcriptase. Construction of the TCRbeta libraries relied on three nested rounds of multiplex PCR, following a slightly modified ARM-PCR procedure. Each of the first two PCR rounds ran for about 10 cycles and used multiplex TRBV1-TRBV30 forward primers together with a Cbeta reverse primer. Sample barcodes and Illumina adapters were attached in a final 25-cycle PCR using Deep VentR polymerase. Amplicons of 200-500 bp were gel-purified with a QIAquick gel extraction kit before sequencing. TCRbeta amplicons were sequenced on an Illumina HiSeq 2500 with 250-bp paired-end reads. In the original analysis: Reads were quality-trimmed with Trimmomatic v0.33, and paired reads were merged with FLASH v1.2.11 to recover full CDR3 sequences. V, D and J germline segments were assigned to the rearranged TCRbeta sequences using MiGEC v1.2.1b. VDJtools v1.0.0 computed clonotype statistics and Shannon-Wiener diversity indices. Except for diversity analysis, only the 250 most abundant clonotypes of each sample were used in subsequent analyses to reduce sampling bias. TCRdb reworked the public reads: Q25 trimming with fastp, MiXCR clone assembly, productive beta chains retained. Every entry covers one CDR3 protein and lists the most common genes and DNA from its rows. Clone size and V and J calls follow TCRdb, not the original study. The sample records fewer than 40,000 distinct CDR3 sequences, roughly two thirds of which are singletons. The top ten constitute roughly 29% of the sample.

Taken from the germline V gene, the CDR1 and CDR2 loops are MDHEN and SYDVKM. The CDR3, from cysteine to phenylalanine, totals 18 residues. The sequence is cut down to CDR3 DNA, 54 bases in frame from base 1. Without any cell sorting, total RNA and DNA were co-extracted from about 20-30 mg of bulk tissue using the AllPrep DNA/RNA mini kit. Four or five patients with histopathologically diagnosed primary liver carcinoma underwent surgical resection in China between 2015 and March 2016. Patients had chronic HBV infection and were treatment-naive at sampling. Five spatially separated regions were sampled from each tumor: the superior, inferior, left-lateral and right-lateral poles, plus the tumor centre. Histology showed that every tumor sample contained more than 80% viable tumor cells. Fresh tumor and adjacent tissue pieces were bisected; one half was stored in RNAlater at -80°C, the other sent for histology.

The chain employs TRBV28 and TRBJ2-1, and 7 bases in between align with TRBD2. The source is a woman between 25 and 40 years old with primary liver carcinoma and hepatitis B virus infection. Sequencing was performed on liver tumor tissue from sampling region 3. Explained via the paper, the cell subset or site label denotes: tumor region T3, left-lateral pole. The CDR3 corresponds to CASSLRRECFQRPDELFF. The sequenced DNA is TGTGCCAGCAGTTTAAGGCGGGAGTGCTTCCAACGGCCCGATGAGCTGTTCTTC.